These 10 T cell receptor beta chains were sequenced from one sample in a study of shared clonotypes between healthy human individuals. The table came from immunoSEQ multiplex PCR; TCRdb's copy has only in-frame clones and leaves some out. The sample shows 950,000 to 1,200,000 clones, 70% to 80% of them seen only once. The sequenced sample was memory CD4+ T cells from PBMCs. Subset specified: CD45RA-negative fraction. The receptor set was obtained from a man aged 18 to 30 in good health. Some clones in this sample may be carry-over from other donors' samples.

The chain carries TRBV5-5 and TRBJ1-2; no firm D call. The V gene lost 4 bases and the J gene lost 2 bases, with 18 bases spanning the gap. CDR3 length equals 16 residues. The germline gives CDR1 SGHKS, CDR2 YYEKEE (reference sequence). In DNA, the CDR3 is TGTGCCAGCAGCCCGGCCTTCTCGCGCCAAAACTATGGCTACACCTTC. It yields the protein CASSPAFSRQNYGYTF.

In the case of this clone: Since a much larger clone is just one base distant, this may be a read error. V usage is TRBV5-1 and J usage is TRBJ1-5, with TRBD1 identical over 9 bases. V gave up 3 bases and J gave up 5 bases; unmatched junction bases: 0. There are 13 residues in the CDR3. Per germline, CDR1 SGHRS and CDR2 YFSETQ. The CDR3 nucleotides read TGCGCCAGCAGCTGGACAGGGGATCAGCCCCAGCATTTT. Translation: CASSWTGDQPQHF. Full variable domain (remainder filled in from reference TRBV5-1 and TRBJ1-5): KAGVTQTPRYLIKTRGQQVTLSCSPISGHRSVSWYQQTPGQGLQFLFEYFSETQRNKGNFPGRFSGRQFSNSRSEMNVSTLELGDSALYLCASSWTGDQPQHFGDGTRLSIL.

The table lists this clone with a count of one. Additional DNA sequences in this sample encode the identical CDR3. This sequence joins TRBV5-8 and TRBJ1-1; the D gene is possibly TRBD1 (5 bases). Trimming removed 0 bases at V and 14 bases at J, with 11 bases between. The CDR3 length is 11 residues. Germline V CDR1 and CDR2: SGHTS, YDEGEE. Here the CDR3 DNA reads TGTGCCAGCAGCTTGGATAGGGGAGCCTTCTTT. Translated: CASSLDRGAFF.

The chain couples TRBV28 to TRBJ2-7, with D perhaps being TRBD1 or TRBD2 (6 bases each). Per the germline V gene, CDR1 is MDHEN and CDR2 is SYDVKM. The V end was cut by 2 bases, the J end by 3 bases, with 14 bases between. CDR3 length: 15 residues. CDR3 loop: CASSLSGQGHYEQYF. The CDR3, as DNA: TGTGCCAGCAGTTTAAGCGGGCAGGGACACTACGAGCAGTACTTC. Full variable domain (missing parts from reference TRBV28 and TRBJ2-7): DVKVTQSSRYLVKRTGEKVFLECVQDMDHENMFWYRQDPGLGLRLIYFSYDVKMKEKGDIPEGYSVSREKKERFSLILESASTNQTSMYLCASSLSGQGHYEQYFGPGTRLTVT.

The chain carries TRBV6-5 and TRBJ1-4; tentatively, D is TRBD1 (6 bases). V lost 5 bases and J lost 2, with 12 bases in between. In germline, CDR1 is MNHEY, CDR2 SVGAGI. CDR3 length equals 15 residues. In nucleotides, the CDR3 is TGTGCCAGCAGTCACAGAGGGGGGACTAATGAAAAACTGTTTTTT. Residues: CASSHRGGTNEKLFF.

The chain uses TRBV4-1 and TRBJ2-3; 8 bases are a match to TRBD2. The CDR3 is 15 residues long. V dropped 2 bases and J dropped 4; count of bases not matched to a gene: 5. The V gene's germline CDR1 is MGHRA and CDR2 YSYEKL. The CDR3 here is CASSQTGLVSDTQYF. In nucleotides, the CDR3 is TGCGCCAGCAGCCAAACGGGACTAGTTTCAGATACGCAGTATTTT.

The chain has TRBV5-5 and TRBJ2-5; D perhaps matches TRBD1 (6 bases). V shed 2 bases and J shed 5 bases, with 13 bases lying between them. The CDR3 has 14 residues. Germline V gives CDR1 SGHKS, CDR2 YYEKEE (reference sequence). The CDR3 loop reads CASSFWGRRETQYF. The CDR3 DNA reads TGTGCCAGCAGCTTCTGGGGGCGCAGGGAGACCCAGTACTTC.

CDR3 coding DNA: TGTGCCAGCAGTCGGGGACAGGCCTACGAGCAGTACTTC. Protein product: CASSRGQAYEQYF. The chain combines TRBV2 with TRBJ2-7; TRBD1 aligns across 8 bases. The CDR3 is made up of 13 amino acids. V trimming: 5 bases; J trimming: 2 bases; junction bases outside the gene matches: 2. CDR1 and CDR2 (germline): SNHLY, FYNNEI.

The rearrangement links TRBV27 to TRBJ2-1; D is perhaps TRBD1 or TRBD2 (6 bases each). This CDR3 comprises 15 residues. The germline CDR1 and CDR2 sequences are MNHEY and SMNVEV (reference sequence). Between the trimmed V and J ends, which lost 4 bases and 6 bases, there was a span of 16 bases. The CDR3 coding sequence is TGTGCCAGCAGTTCCCGAGGGGGGTGGGGCAATGAGCAGTTCTTC. As protein: CASSSRGGWGNEQFF.

Only a few counts were recorded for this clone. The chain uses TRBV5-1 and TRBJ2-7; 7 bases line up with TRBD2. With V trimmed by 2 bases and J by 2 bases, 7 bases remained unmatched. The CDR3 loop spans 15 amino acids. The germline CDR1 and CDR2 sequences are SGHRS and YFSETQ. CDR3 nucleotide sequence: TGCGCCAGCAGCTTCGGCAGCGGGGTCACCTACGAGCAGTACTTC. As protein: CASSFGSGVTYEQYF.